This T cell receptor beta chain was captured by sequencing in a study of early T cells in non-severe SARS-CoV-2 infection. Turning to the study itself: Bulk RNA taken from unsorted whole blood was sequenced, leaving chains unpaired.

Germline V gene lookup returns CDR1 SEHNR and CDR2 FQNEAQ (reference sequence). After removal of 6 bases from V and 1 base from J, the junction contained 8 bases not matched to a gene. This CDR3 is built from 16 residues. This clonotype was seen at least ten times. Its antigen is still unknown. Whole-study findings and limits: VDJdb matching favored anti-spike CD8 responses, missing private and CD4 specificities.

Unique molecular identifiers tagged individual cDNA molecules. Via MiXCR, TCRdb re-called the 5' RACE reads, giving one row per CDR3 protein. Seen here are tens of thousands of distinct CDR3 sequences, around 6.5% observed once, and the top ten hold 20% to 25%. J is TRBJ2-2 and V is TRBV7-9, with 7 bases identical to TRBD1. The sample consisted of whole blood, taken at baseline. The origin of this receptor is an adult who was a healthcare worker with PCR-confirmed SARS-CoV-2 infection or an uninfected control (not recorded which). CDR3 protein: CASRRPQGRNTGELFF. The CDR3 DNA reads as TGTGCCAGCAGGCGGCCACAGGGGCGGAACACCGGGGAGCTGTTTTTT. Supplemented by reference TRBV7-9 and TRBJ2-2, the full variable domain reads DTGVSQNPRHKITKRGQNVTFRCDPISEHNRLYWYRQTLGQGPEFLTYFQNEAQLEKSRLLSDRFSAERPKGSFSTLEIQRTEQGDSAMYLCASRRPQGRNTGELFFGEGSRLTVL.